Shown below are 4 T cell receptor beta chains from a single sample sequenced in a study of blood T cell repertoires in COVID-19. The table came from immunoSEQ multiplex PCR; TCRdb's copy has only in-frame clones and leaves some out. This repertoire shows 150,000 to 190,000 clones, about 88% found once; its top ten account for under 2.5%. The sample consisted of peripheral blood. The receptors originated from a woman aged 65 to 85 with acute or convalescent COVID-19.

The rearrangement joins TRBV6-5 to TRBJ2-7, with 13 positions matching TRBD2. The germline gives CDR1 MNHEY, CDR2 SVGAGI. The CDR3 consists of 15 residues. Germline trimming cut 5 bases from V and 3 bases from J; bases unmatched to any gene: 4. The CDR3: CASSKGTSGDYEQYF. DNA of the CDR3: TGTGCCAGCAGTAAGGGGACTAGCGGGGACTACGAGCAGTACTTC.

The V gene is TRBV18, the J gene TRBJ2-5; possibly TRBD2 for D (5 bases). V shed 4 bases and J shed 1 base, with 16 bases lying between them. Germline V gene sequence: CDR1 KGHSH, CDR2 LQKENI. This CDR3 has 16 residues. This chain's CDR3 is CASSLGVEVGQETQYF. DNA for the CDR3: TGTGCCAGCTCACTTGGAGTGGAGGTCGGCCAAGAGACCCAGTACTTC.

The chain uses TRBV2 and TRBJ1-6; 7 bases align to TRBD1. The V gene end was trimmed by 6 bases and the J gene end by 7 bases; junction bases not matched to a gene: 9. CDR1 SNHLY and CDR2 FYNNEI come from the germline V gene. The CDR3 is 15 residues long. This CDR3 is CASRSGTARNSPLHF. The CDR3 nucleotides are TGTGCCAGCAGATCTGGGACAGCCAGGAATTCACCCCTCCACTTT.

The gene calls are TRBV6-6 and TRBJ1-5, with 9 bases matching TRBD1. The CDR3 contains 15 residues. Germline-derived CDR1 and CDR2 are MNHNY and SVGAGI (reference sequence). With V trimmed by 5 bases and J by 5 bases, 7 bases remained unmatched. Here the CDR3 reads CASSKTGGADQPQHF. The CDR3 DNA is TGTGCCAGCAGTAAAACAGGGGGCGCGGATCAGCCCCAGCATTTT.